This T cell receptor beta chain was documented in a study of Graves' ophthalmopathy and Graves' hyperthyroidism. Study at large: Peripheral blood sampling preceded any treatment and occurred at initial diagnosis. Study-wide results and caveats: With 70.59% sensitivity and about 72% specificity, the model predicted ophthalmopathy progression. Thyroid clonotypes that were expanded above 0.001 frequency mostly also appeared in blood.

V shed 2 bases, J shed 4 bases, and the junction held 2 bases outside the gene matches. CDR3 length: 15 amino acids. CDR1 and CDR2 (germline): MNHEY, SMNVEV (reference sequence). This clonotype has a count of ten or more. No antigen is known for it. Amplification of the TCR beta CDR3 regions used RNA transcripts (as template). Following a first-round RT-PCR that used HTBI primers, a second-round multiplex PCR was carried out. TCRdb re-derived calls from the multiplex PCR reads in MiXCR, one entry per CDR3 protein. The data contain 350,000 to 400,000 distinct CDR3 sequences, 15% of them singletons. The source of this sequence is a woman between 18 and 29 years old with stable Graves' hyperthyroidism. Sequencing was done on a sample of peripheral blood. The chain employs TRBV27 and TRBJ2-2, with 9 bases matching TRBD1. This CDR3 is CASSLGTGSTGELFF. CDR3 sequence (DNA): TGTGCCAGCAGTTTAGGGACAGGGAGCACCGGGGAGCTGTTTTTT.